These T cell receptor beta chains were read from a single sample in a study of blood T cell repertoires in COVID-19. Clones were sequenced by immunoSEQ multiplex PCR, and TCRdb holds only the in-frame ones, with some missing. The data hold about 40,000 clones, with 85% observed a single time. Specimen: peripheral blood. These receptors came from a human donor in a cohort sampled during active COVID-19. Both conserved end residues are part of each CDR3. Fields, in order: J gene, D gene, clone size, V gene, CDR3 protein, CDR3 DNA. The D gene is left open where the match is weak. Where a row states a size, it is once, few, many or the class of an expanded clone; other rows omit it.

J gene: TRBJ1-2
D gene: .
clone size: once
V gene: TRBV6-5
CDR3 protein: CASSYSRGNYGYTF
CDR3 DNA: TGTGCCAGCAGTTACTCGCGGGGTAACTATGGCTACACCTTC

J gene: TRBJ1-1
D gene: TRBD1
clone size: .
V gene: TRBV6-5
CDR3 protein: CASSYSGRGPTEAFF
CDR3 DNA: TGTGCCAGCAGTTACTCGGGCAGGGGGCCGACTGAAGCTTTCTTT

J gene: TRBJ2-7
D gene: .
clone size: .
V gene: TRBV19
CDR3 protein: CASSSPGYEQYF
CDR3 DNA: TGTGCCAGTAGTTCTCCGGGGTACGAGCAGTACTTC

J gene: TRBJ2-3
D gene: .
clone size: .
V gene: TRBV7-2
CDR3 protein: CASRGGGDTQYF
CDR3 DNA: TGTGCCAGCAGGGGGGGAGGAGATACGCAGTATTTT

J gene: TRBJ2-7
D gene: TRBD1
clone size: .
V gene: TRBV5-5
CDR3 protein: CASSLTSGQVGGQYF
CDR3 DNA: TGTGCCAGCAGCTTGACCTCGGGACAGGTGGGCGGGCAGTACTTC

J gene: TRBJ1-6
D gene: TRBD1
clone size: .
V gene: TRBV5-1
CDR3 protein: CASSGDRGNSPLHF
CDR3 DNA: TGCGCCAGCAGCGGGGACAGAGGCAATTCACCCCTCCACTTT

J gene: TRBJ2-3
D gene: TRBD1
clone size: .
V gene: TRBV11-3
CDR3 protein: CASSRRPGQGTDTQYF
CDR3 DNA: TGTGCCAGCAGCCGACGCCCGGGACAGGGCACAGATACGCAGTATTTT

J gene: TRBJ1-5
D gene: TRBD1
clone size: .
V gene: TRBV11-3
CDR3 protein: CASSQGARFGAQHF
CDR3 DNA: TGTGCCAGCAGCCAGGGGGCGCGGTTCGGAGCCCAGCATTTT

J gene: TRBJ2-1
D gene: TRBD2
clone size: once
V gene: TRBV5-1
CDR3 protein: CASSSTSGAGDEQFF
CDR3 DNA: TGCGCCAGCAGCTCCACTAGCGGGGCCGGGGATGAGCAGTTCTTC

J gene: TRBJ1-3
D gene: .
clone size: .
V gene: TRBV2
CDR3 protein: CASSERGDTFSGNTIYF
CDR3 DNA: TGTGCCAGCAGTGAAAGAGGGGACACCTTCTCTGGAAACACCATATATTTT

J gene: TRBJ2-5
D gene: .
clone size: .
V gene: TRBV9
CDR3 protein: CASSATGLGQETQYF
CDR3 DNA: TGTGCCAGCAGCGCAACGGGACTGGGACAAGAGACCCAGTACTTC

J gene: TRBJ2-5
D gene: TRBD1
clone size: .
V gene: TRBV18
CDR3 protein: CASSPPPGTGLETQYF
CDR3 DNA: TGTGCCAGCTCACCCCCACCCGGGACAGGGCTAGAGACCCAGTACTTC

J gene: TRBJ2-7
D gene: .
clone size: .
V gene: TRBV7-9
CDR3 protein: CASSLNPGVEQYF
CDR3 DNA: TGTGCCAGCAGCTTAAACCCGGGGGTTGAGCAGTACTTC

J gene: TRBJ2-3
D gene: .
clone size: once
V gene: TRBV19
CDR3 protein: CAVRGGAGDTQYF
CDR3 DNA: TGTGCCGTTCGAGGGGGGGCCGGTGATACGCAGTATTTT

J gene: TRBJ2-1
D gene: .
clone size: once
V gene: TRBV3-1/TRBV3-2
CDR3 protein: CASSRRGLRNEQFF
CDR3 DNA: TGTGCCAGCAGCCGGCGGGGGCTCAGGAATGAGCAGTTCTTC

J gene: TRBJ2-7
D gene: .
clone size: .
V gene: TRBV29-1
CDR3 protein: CSVEERGRGLPYEQYF
CDR3 DNA: TGCAGCGTTGAAGAGCGGGGGCGGGGGCTACCCTACGAGCAGTACTTC

J gene: TRBJ2-1
D gene: TRBD2
clone size: few
V gene: TRBV3-1/TRBV3-2
CDR3 protein: CASSQASSGVSEQFF
CDR3 DNA: TGTGCCAGCAGCCAAGCGTCTAGCGGGGTCAGTGAGCAGTTCTTC